This T cell receptor (beta chain) was sequenced during a study of shared clonotypes between healthy human individuals. V lost 6 bases and J 9 bases, leaving 18 bases between the germline ends. This CDR3 is built from 14 residues. Germline CDR1 SNHLY, CDR2 FYNNEI. Produced via immunoSEQ multiplex PCR; TCRdb's table is partial and in-frame only. There are roughly 2,500,000 clones in the sample; 93% occur only once, and approximately 0.35% lies in the top ten. In the CD4+ fraction, cells were divided into CD45RA+ naive and CD45RA-negative memory subsets. V usage is TRBV2 and J usage is TRBJ2-1, with D tentatively TRBD1 (6 bases). The sequenced material came from naive CD4+ T cells from PBMCs. The subset denotes: CD45RA+ positively selected. The clonotype originates from a man in his late teens or twenties in good health. Some clones in this sample may be carry-over from other donors' samples. CDR3 loop: CASSPGHGFFEQFF. The CDR3 DNA follows: TGTGCCAGCAGCCCGGGACACGGTTTTTTTGAGCAGTTCTTC. Together with reference TRBV2 and TRBJ2-1, the CDR3 gives the full variable domain: EPEVTQTPSHQVTQMGQEVILRCVPISNHLYFYWYRQILGQKVEFLVSFYNNEISEKSEIFDDQFSVERPDGSNFTLKIRSTKLEDSAMYFCASSPGHGFFEQFFGPGTRLTVL.